These T cell receptor beta chains were read from a single sample in a study of CD8 T cells in Susac syndrome. TCRdb used MiXCR to reprocess the immunoSEQ multiplex PCR reads, holding one entry per CDR3 protein. The sample shows 180,000 or so distinct CDR3 sequences, approximately 94% of them seen only once. The sample taken for sequencing was CD4+ T cells from PBMCs. The receptor source for this set is a human donor in good health. CDR3s include the opening cysteine and the closing phenylalanine or tryptophan. The D gene is left open where the match is weak. Clone size appears in some rows only: once, few, many, or a class for an expanded clone.

j_gene | abundance | d_gene | len | v_gene | CDR3nt | CDR3aa
TRBJ1-2 | few | TRBD1 | 12 | TRBV19 | TGTGCCAGTAGCCGACAGGGGGGCGGCTACACCTTC | CASSRQGGGYTF
TRBJ2-5 | . | TRBD2 | 17 | TRBV30 | TGTGCCTGGAGTGGGACCAAATTTAGCGGGAGCGGAGAGACCCAGTACTTC | CAWSGTKFSGSGETQYF
TRBJ2-5 | . | . | 14 | TRBV5-4 | TGTGCCAGCAGGGACGACAGCGGAAGGGAGACCCAGTACTTC | CASRDDSGRETQYF
TRBJ1-5 | . | . | 13 | TRBV30 | TGTGCCTGGAGTGTAGATCAGTATCAGCCCCAGCATTTT | CAWSVDQYQPQHF
TRBJ1-1 | . | TRBD1 | 14 | TRBV29-1 | TGCAGTAGCAGGGACAGGGGGTTTGAGACTGAAGCTTTCTTT | CSSRDRGFETEAFF
TRBJ1-1 | . | . | 16 | TRBV7-8 | TGTGCCAGCAGCTTTTCTCGACGGTACCGGGACACTGAAGCTTTCTTT | CASSFSRRYRDTEAFF
TRBJ2-7 | . | . | 13 | TRBV7-9 | TGTGCCAGCAGCGAGCGTCGGGTGTCCGAGCAGTACTTC | CASSERRVSEQYF
TRBJ1-1 | once | . | 13 | TRBV30 | TGTGCCTGGAGTGCCCAGGTTAACACTGAAGCTTTCTTT | CAWSAQVNTEAFF
TRBJ1-4 | . | . | 15 | TRBV19 | TGTGCTACCAGGTCATGGTCGGGGCGAAATGAAAAACTGTTTTTT | CATRSWSGRNEKLFF
TRBJ1-2 | . | . | 12 | TRBV29-1 | TGCAGCGTTTCGGACATTAACTATGGCTACACCTTC | CSVSDINYGYTF
TRBJ2-3 | . | . | 15 | TRBV9 | TGTGCCAGCAGCATAGATCCTACTCACACAGATACGCAGTATTTT | CASSIDPTHTDTQYF
TRBJ2-5 | . | . | 14 | TRBV7-9 | TGTGCCAGCAGCTCTCGGGGGGCTGAGGAGACCCAGTACTTC | CASSSRGAEETQYF
TRBJ2-7 | . | . | 12 | TRBV6-5 | TGTGCCAGCAGCCCTCCCTCAGGGAGACAGTACTTC | CASSPPSGRQYF
TRBJ1-5 | . | . | 15 | TRBV30 | TGTGCCTGGAGTGTACTTGGGCAGTCTAATCAGCCCCAGCATTTT | CAWSVLGQSNQPQHF
TRBJ2-5 | . | . | 16 | TRBV7-8 | TGTGCCAGCAGCGCTCTTTTCGCTAGCTATCAAGAGACCCAGTACTTC | CASSALFASYQETQYF
TRBJ2-3 | . | TRBD1 | 12 | TRBV29-1 | TGCAGCGGGGGACAGTCCGGGGATACGCAGTATTTT | CSGGQSGDTQYF
TRBJ1-2 | . | TRBD1 | 13 | TRBV25-1 | TGTGCCAGCAGTCCTTACGAGGGGGCTGGCTACACCTTC | CASSPYEGAGYTF
TRBJ1-1 | . | TRBD1 | 15 | TRBV27 | TGTGCCAGCAGTCAAGGGGGGAGGGGGCCCACTGAAGCTTTCTTT | CASSQGGRGPTEAFF
TRBJ2-7 | few | TRBD2 | 13 | TRBV29-1 | TGCAGCGTTCGGTCTAGCGGGCCCTACGAGCAGTACTTC | CSVRSSGPYEQYF
TRBJ2-7 | . | . | 13 | TRBV29-1 | TGCAGCGCCGGACTGGGGGTGGGCTACGAGCAGTACTTC | CSAGLGVGYEQYF
TRBJ2-5 | once | . | 12 | TRBV29-1 | TGCAGCACTGGGGACGGGCTCGGGACCCAGTACTTC | CSTGDGLGTQYF
TRBJ2-2 | . | . | 11 | TRBV27 | TGTGCCAGCAGTTTCTCCGGGGAGCTGTTTTTT | CASSFSGELFF
TRBJ2-1 | . | . | 13 | TRBV7-2 | TGTGCCGCAAGGGGGAGGGCCCAATATGAGCAGTTCTTC | CAARGRAQYEQFF
TRBJ2-1 | . | TRBD2 | 15 | TRBV5-1 | TGCGCCAGCAGCTTGTCTGCGGGAGGCCTCGATGAGCAGTTCTTC | CASSLSAGGLDEQFF
TRBJ2-1 | . | . | 12 | TRBV5-4 | TGTGCCAGCAGCCCACGGACTGAGGAGCAGTTCTTC | CASSPRTEEQFF
TRBJ2-3 | once | . | 15 | TRBV7-3 | TGTGCCAGCAGCCCCCTGCCGGCCTTCACAGATACGCAGTATTTT | CASSPLPAFTDTQYF
TRBJ1-2 | . | TRBD1 | 12 | TRBV29-1 | TGCAGCGTTTTGGACAGGGGACGTGGCTACACCTTC | CSVLDRGRGYTF
TRBJ1-5 | . | . | 15 | TRBV7-8 | TGTGCCAGCAGCTTAGTACAGGGTAACGGTCAGCCCCAGCATTTT | CASSLVQGNGQPQHF
TRBJ2-6 | . | . | 16 | TRBV4-3 | TGCGCCAGCAGCCAGGACCCACGCCAAGGGGCCAACGTCCTGACTTTC | CASSQDPRQGANVLTF
TRBJ2-7 | . | TRBD2 | 12 | TRBV9 | TGTGCCAGCAGCCCTCTCGGCGGGAGTTTGTACTTC | CASSPLGGSLYF
TRBJ2-6 | . | . | 17 | TRBV4-3 | TGCGCCAGCAGCCAAGAAGCGAGGGAGGTCGGGGCCAACGTCCTGACTTTC | CASSQEAREVGANVLTF
TRBJ2-1 | once | . | 14 | TRBV7-3 | TGTGCCAGCAGCTTAAGCCAGACCCACAATGAGCAGTTCTTC | CASSLSQTHNEQFF
TRBJ2-1 | . | . | 14 | TRBV3-1 | TGTGCCAGCAGCCAGGGGTCTAATGGTGATGAGCAGTTCTTC | CASSQGSNGDEQFF
TRBJ2-3 | . | . | 15 | TRBV12-3/TRBV12-4 | TGTGCCAGCAGTTCCGACATCGGGAGCACAGATACGCAGTATTTT | CASSSDIGSTDTQYF
TRBJ1-1 | . | . | 12 | TRBV20-1 | TGCAGTGCGCCCCAAGGGAACACTGAAGCTTTCTTT | CSAPQGNTEAFF